This TCR beta chain originates from a study of breast tumors, draining lymph nodes, adjacent tissues. Study-wide results and limits: Data fit most tumor T cells coming from lymph node, expanding in tumor. Compared with basal-like, luminal-like tumors shared significantly more repertoire with nontumor tissue. That most tumor T cells come from lymph nodes remained unproven. Compared with lymph nodes, tumors were less diverse; compared with nontumor tissue, more.

TCRdb fed the multiplex PCR reads into MiXCR, producing one record per CDR3 protein. The sample has about 47,000 distinct CDR3 sequences, 20% to 25% seen once. This CDR3 is 14 amino acids long. The J segment lost 2 bases and the V segment lost 7 bases, leaving 6 bases of the junction unmatched. This clonotype was observed many times. Its antigen is currently unknown. The material sequenced was breast tumor tissue. This TCR derives from a female donor with breast cancer. Some clones in this sample may be carry-over from other donors' samples. The chain joins TRBV12-3 or TRBV12-4 to TRBJ2-5; 8 bases align to TRBD2. The CDR3 spells CASKLSGAQETQYF. DNA for the CDR3: TGTGCCAGCAAACTTAGCGGGGCACAAGAGACCCAGTACTTC.